This T cell receptor (beta chain) is drawn from a study of beta chain features in type 1 diabetes. As concerns this clone: The antigen remains undetermined.

Findings and caveats of the study: When VDJ junctions were examined, type 1 diabetes patients showed fewer insertions and more deletions. In all four CD4+ subsets, TCRB CDR3 length was significantly, moderately reduced in type 1 diabetes. Patients' naive, central memory and Treg TCRB repertoires seemed closer to one another than those of healthy donors.

V shed 10 bases, J shed 4 bases, and the junction held 5 bases outside the gene matches. The CDR3 has 12 residues. In germline, CDR1 is SGHTA, CDR2 FQGNSA. cDNA synthesis used the whole RNA isolate, giving expressed TCRB sequences. Deep immunoSEQ sequencing covered naive, central memory and regulatory T cell samples. Libraries were prepared by immunoSEQ multiplex PCR; TCRdb keeps only in-frame clonotypes and omits some of them. The table includes about 120,000 clones, about 18% detected once. The chain employs TRBV7-2 and TRBJ2-7; 9 bases line up with TRBD1. Sample: central memory CD4+ T cells from blood. This TCR was recovered from a young man with type 1 diabetes. The CDR3 protein is CATTGTGYEQYF. As DNA, the CDR3 is TGTGCCACGACGGGGACAGGGTACGAGCAGTACTTC.